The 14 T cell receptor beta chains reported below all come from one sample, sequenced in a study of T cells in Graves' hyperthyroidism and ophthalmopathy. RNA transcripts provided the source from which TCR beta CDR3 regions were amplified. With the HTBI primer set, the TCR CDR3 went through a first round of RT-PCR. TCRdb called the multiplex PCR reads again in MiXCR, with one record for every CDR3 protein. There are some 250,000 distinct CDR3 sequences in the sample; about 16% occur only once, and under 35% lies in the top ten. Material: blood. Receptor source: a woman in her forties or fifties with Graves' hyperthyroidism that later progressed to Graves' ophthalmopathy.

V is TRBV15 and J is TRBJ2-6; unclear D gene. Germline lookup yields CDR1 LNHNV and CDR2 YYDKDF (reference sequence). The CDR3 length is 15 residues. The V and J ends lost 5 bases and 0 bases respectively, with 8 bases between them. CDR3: CATSDRSSGANVLTF. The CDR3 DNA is TGTGCCACCAGCGATAGGAGCTCTGGGGCCAACGTCCTGACTTTC.

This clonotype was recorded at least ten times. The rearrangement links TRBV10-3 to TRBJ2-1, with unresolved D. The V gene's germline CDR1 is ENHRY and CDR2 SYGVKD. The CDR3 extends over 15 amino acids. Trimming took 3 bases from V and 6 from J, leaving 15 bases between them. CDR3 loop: CAISDLLGDGNEQFF. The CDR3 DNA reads TGTGCCATCAGTGACCTTTTAGGAGACGGCAATGAGCAGTTCTTC.

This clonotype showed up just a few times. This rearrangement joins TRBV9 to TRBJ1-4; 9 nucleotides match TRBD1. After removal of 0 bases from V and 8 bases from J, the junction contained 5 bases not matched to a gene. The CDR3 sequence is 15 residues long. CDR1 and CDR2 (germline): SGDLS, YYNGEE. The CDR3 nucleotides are TGTGCCAGCAGCGTAGCCGGGACAGGGAAAGAAAAACTGTTTTTT. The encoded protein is CASSVAGTGKEKLFF.

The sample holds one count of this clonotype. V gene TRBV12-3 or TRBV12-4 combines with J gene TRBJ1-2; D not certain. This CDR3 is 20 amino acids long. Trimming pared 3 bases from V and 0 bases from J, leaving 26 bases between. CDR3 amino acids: CASSFPPPRVEEFANYGYTF. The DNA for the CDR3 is TGTGCCAGCAGTTTTCCCCCACCACGGGTGGAGGAATTCGCTAACTATGGCTACACCTTC.

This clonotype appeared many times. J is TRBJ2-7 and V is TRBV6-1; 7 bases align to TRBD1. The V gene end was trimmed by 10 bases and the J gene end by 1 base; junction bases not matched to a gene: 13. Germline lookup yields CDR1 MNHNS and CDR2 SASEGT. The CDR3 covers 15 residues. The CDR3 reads CATTLRQGTSYEQYF. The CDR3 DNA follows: TGTGCCACCACGCTCCGACAGGGCACTTCCTACGAGCAGTACTTC.

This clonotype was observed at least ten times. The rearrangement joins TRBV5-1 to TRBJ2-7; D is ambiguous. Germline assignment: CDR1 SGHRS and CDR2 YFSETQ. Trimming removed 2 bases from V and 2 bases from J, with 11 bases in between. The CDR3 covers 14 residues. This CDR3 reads CASSLPSTTYEQYF. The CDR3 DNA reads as TGCGCCAGCAGCTTACCCTCCACTACCTACGAGCAGTACTTC.

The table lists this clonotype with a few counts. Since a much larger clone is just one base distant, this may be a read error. CDR3 DNA: TGCAGTGCTAGGGGCGTGCGGGGGAGCACAGATATGCAGTATTTT. Its translation is CSARGVRGSTDMQYF. V is TRBV20-1 and J is TRBJ2-3, with 7 bases identical to TRBD2. CDR3 size: 15 residues. CDR1 and CDR2 from the germline V gene are DFQATT and SNEGSKA (reference sequence).

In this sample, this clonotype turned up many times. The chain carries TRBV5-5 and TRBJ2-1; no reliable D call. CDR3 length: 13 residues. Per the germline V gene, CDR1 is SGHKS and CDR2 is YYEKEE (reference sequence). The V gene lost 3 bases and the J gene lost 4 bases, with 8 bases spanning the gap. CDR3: CASSSLEYNEQFF. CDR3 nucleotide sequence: TGTGCCAGCAGCTCTCTCGAGTACAATGAGCAGTTCTTC.

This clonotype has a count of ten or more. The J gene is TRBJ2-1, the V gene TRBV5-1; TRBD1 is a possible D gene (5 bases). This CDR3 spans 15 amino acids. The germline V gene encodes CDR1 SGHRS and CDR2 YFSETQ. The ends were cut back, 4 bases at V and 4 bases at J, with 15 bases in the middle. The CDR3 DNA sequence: TGCGCCAGCAGCCCAATTCAGGCAGGGTACAATGAGCAGTTCTTC. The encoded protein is CASSPIQAGYNEQFF.

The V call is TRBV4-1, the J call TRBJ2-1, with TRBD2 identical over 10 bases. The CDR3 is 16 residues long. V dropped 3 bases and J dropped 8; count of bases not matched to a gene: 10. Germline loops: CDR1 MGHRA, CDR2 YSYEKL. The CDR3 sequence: CASSHLGTSVGYEQFF. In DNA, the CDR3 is TGCGCCAGCAGCCATTTGGGGACTAGCGTGGGCTATGAGCAGTTCTTC.

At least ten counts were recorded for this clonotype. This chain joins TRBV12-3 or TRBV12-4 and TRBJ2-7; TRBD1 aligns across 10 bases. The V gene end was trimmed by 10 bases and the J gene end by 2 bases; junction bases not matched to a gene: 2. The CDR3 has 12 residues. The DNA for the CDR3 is TGTGCCACCGGGACAGGGGCCTACGAGCAGTACTTC. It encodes CATGTGAYEQYF.

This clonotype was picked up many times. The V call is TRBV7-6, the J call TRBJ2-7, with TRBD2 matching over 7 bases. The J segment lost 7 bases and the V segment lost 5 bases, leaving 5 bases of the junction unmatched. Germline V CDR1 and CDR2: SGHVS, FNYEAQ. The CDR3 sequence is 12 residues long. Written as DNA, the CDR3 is TGTGCCAGCAGCGCGGGAGATTTGGAGCAGTACTTC. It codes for CASSAGDLEQYF.

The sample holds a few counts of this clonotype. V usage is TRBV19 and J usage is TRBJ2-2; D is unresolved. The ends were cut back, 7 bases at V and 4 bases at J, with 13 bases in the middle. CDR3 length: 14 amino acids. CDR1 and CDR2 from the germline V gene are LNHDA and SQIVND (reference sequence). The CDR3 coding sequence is TGTGCCAGTAAAGACTTTACGGGCACCGGGGAGCTGTTTTTT. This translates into CASKDFTGTGELFF.

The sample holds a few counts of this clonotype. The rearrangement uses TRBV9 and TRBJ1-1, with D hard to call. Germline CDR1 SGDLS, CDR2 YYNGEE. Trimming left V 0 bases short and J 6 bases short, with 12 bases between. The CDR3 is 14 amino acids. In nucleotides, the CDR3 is TGTGCCAGCAGCGTAGTGGGAGGGAGCCCTGAAGCTTTCTTT. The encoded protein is CASSVVGGSPEAFF.